The clone carrying this TCR beta chain has only a few counts. The antigen remains unidentified. This record comes from a study of identical twins. cDNA molecules carried unique molecular identifiers, and template switching added a universal primer site. TCRdb ran MiXCR on the 5' RACE reads and lists one entry per CDR3 protein. Of 450,000 or so distinct CDR3 sequences detected, approximately 15% appear once; the ten largest clones hold around 0.57%. The study's findings and limits: Abundant beta clonotypes from cord blood had fewer insertions, unlike memory repertoires, which showed none.

These records were also assigned to another study, of yellow fever vaccine responses in identical twins.

This sequence originates from a woman younger than 35 in good health. Sequenced material: CD4+ T cells sorted from blood.

CDR3 protein: CASSPTSGGHNEQFF. Written as DNA, the CDR3 is TGTGCCAGCAGCCCTACTAGCGGGGGCCACAATGAGCAGTTCTTC. The rearrangement joins TRBV3-1 to TRBJ2-1, with 11 positions matching TRBD2. Losses at the gene ends were 4 bases for V and 5 bases for J; bases not matched to a gene: 4. The CDR3 length is 15 residues. The germline V gene has CDR1 LGHDT and CDR2 YNNKEL (reference sequence).